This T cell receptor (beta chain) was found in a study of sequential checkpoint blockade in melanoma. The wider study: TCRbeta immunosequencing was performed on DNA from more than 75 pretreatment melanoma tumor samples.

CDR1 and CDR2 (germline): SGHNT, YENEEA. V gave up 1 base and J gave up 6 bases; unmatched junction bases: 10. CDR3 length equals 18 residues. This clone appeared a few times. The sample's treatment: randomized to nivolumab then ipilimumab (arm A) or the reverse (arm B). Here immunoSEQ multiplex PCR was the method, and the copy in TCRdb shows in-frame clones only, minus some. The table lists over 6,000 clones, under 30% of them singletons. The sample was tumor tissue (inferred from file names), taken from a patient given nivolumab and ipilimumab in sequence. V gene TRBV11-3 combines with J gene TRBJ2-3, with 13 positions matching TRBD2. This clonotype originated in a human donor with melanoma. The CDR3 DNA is TGTGCCAGCAGCTTAGTTATACCGGGACTAGCGGGATCGGATACGCAGTATTTT. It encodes CASSLVIPGLAGSDTQYF.